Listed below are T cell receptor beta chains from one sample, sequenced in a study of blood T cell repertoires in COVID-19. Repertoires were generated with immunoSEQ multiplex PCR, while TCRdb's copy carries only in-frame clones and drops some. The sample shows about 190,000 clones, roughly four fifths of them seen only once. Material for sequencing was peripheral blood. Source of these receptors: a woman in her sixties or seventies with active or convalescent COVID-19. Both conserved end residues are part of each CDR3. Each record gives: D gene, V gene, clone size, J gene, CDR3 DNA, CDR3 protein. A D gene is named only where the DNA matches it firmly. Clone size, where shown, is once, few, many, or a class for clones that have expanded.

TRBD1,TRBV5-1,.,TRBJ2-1,TGCGCCAGCAGCTTACAGGGGGATACGGGAAACAATGAGCAGTTCTTC,CASSLQGDTGNNEQFF
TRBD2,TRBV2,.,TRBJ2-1,TGTGCCAGTCGGGAGGGCCGTAGGGATGAGCAGTTCTTC,CASREGRRDEQFF
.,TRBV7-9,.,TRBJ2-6,TGTGCCAGCTCCCGTTCGGCCAACGTCCTGACTTTC,CASSRSANVLTF
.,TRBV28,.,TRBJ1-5,TGTGCCAGCACAGAATCAGGGTTAAATCAGCCCCAGCATTTT,CASTESGLNQPQHF
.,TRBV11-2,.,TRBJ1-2,TGTGCCAGCAGCTCGCTACAGGGCGGATATGGCTACACCTTC,CASSSLQGGYGYTF
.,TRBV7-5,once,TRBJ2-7,TGTGTCAGAAGCGGGGGAGATAGGTTAGGAGGGTACGTACGCAGGGACGAGCAGTACTTC,CVRSGGDRLGGYVRRDEQYF
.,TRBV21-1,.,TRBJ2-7,TGTGCCAGCAGCAAAGCGCTCAGGGGTAGGTGGGTTAGCCTATACGAGCAGTACTTC,CASSKALRGRWVSLYEQYF
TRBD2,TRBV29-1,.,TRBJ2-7,TGCAGCGTTCTTGCGGGGGTAACCGAGCAGTACTTC,CSVLAGVTEQYF
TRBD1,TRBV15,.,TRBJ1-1,TGTGCCACCAGCACCTTTCCCCGCCAGGGGGCTCCTGAAGCTTTCTTT,CATSTFPRQGAPEAFF
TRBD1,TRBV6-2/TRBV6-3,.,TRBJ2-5,TGTGCCAGCAGTTACGGGACAGGGGTTGGTCAAGAGACCCAGTACTTC,CASSYGTGVGQETQYF
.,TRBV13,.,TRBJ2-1,TGTGCCAGCAGCTCCCCACGGGGAGATGAGCAGTTCTTC,CASSSPRGDEQFF
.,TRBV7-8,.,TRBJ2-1,TGTGCCAGCAGCTTAGAACTAGACCCCTACAATGAGCAGTTCTTC,CASSLELDPYNEQFF
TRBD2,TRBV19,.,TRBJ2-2,TGTGCCAGTAGTAGACGGGGGGGAGACACCGGGGAGCTGTTTTTT,CASSRRGGDTGELFF
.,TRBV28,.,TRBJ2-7,TGTGCCAGCAGGAGGGGGGGAAACTCCTACGAGCAGTACTTC,CASRRGGNSYEQYF
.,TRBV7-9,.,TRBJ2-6,TGTGCCAGCAGCTTAGTTGGAGGGGGCGAAGGGGCCAACGTCCTGACTTTC,CASSLVGGGEGANVLTF
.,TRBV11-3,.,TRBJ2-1,TGTGCCAGCAGCCCTGACGGTCGGGGTGAGCAGTTCTTC,CASSPDGRGEQFF
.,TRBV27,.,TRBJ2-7,TGTGCCAGCAGTTTATTCGGGGTTTACCACGAGCAGTACTTC,CASSLFGVYHEQYF
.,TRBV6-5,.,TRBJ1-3,TGTGCCAGCAGTTCCAGGGCTGGAAACACCATATATTTT,CASSSRAGNTIYF
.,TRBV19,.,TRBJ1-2,TGTGCCAGTAGTATAACTAGGGGGTCCTATGGCTACACCTTC,CASSITRGSYGYTF
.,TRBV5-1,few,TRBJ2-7,TGCGCCAGCAGCTTGAAAGGGGGATTGGCCTACGAGCAGTACTTC,CASSLKGGLAYEQYF
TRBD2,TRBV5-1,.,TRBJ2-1,TGCGCCAGCAGCGAACTAGCGGGAGGCGACAATGAGCAGTTCTTC,CASSELAGGDNEQFF
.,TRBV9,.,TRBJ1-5,TGTGCCAGCAGCGTAGAAGGCCGGCCGGGGCAGCCCCAGCATTTT,CASSVEGRPGQPQHF
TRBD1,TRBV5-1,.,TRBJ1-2,TGCGCCAGCAGCCCCCAGGGGGGCAATCGTAACTATGGCTACACCTTC,CASSPQGGNRNYGYTF
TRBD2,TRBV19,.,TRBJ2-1,TGTGCCAGTAGTTCCTATGGGACTAGTTCCAGCTCCTACAATGAGCAGTTCTTC,CASSSYGTSSSSYNEQFF
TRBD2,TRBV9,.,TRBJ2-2,TGTGCCAGCAGCGTGACGGGAGGGCACACCGGGGAGCTGTTTTTT,CASSVTGGHTGELFF
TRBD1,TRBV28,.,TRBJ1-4,TGTGCCAGCAGGGATCAACGGACAGGGGCCGAAAAACTGTTTTTT,CASRDQRTGAEKLFF
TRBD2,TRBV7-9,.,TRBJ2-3,TGTGCCAGCAGCTTAGGTCTAGCGGGAGGACGGGCAGATACGCAGTATTTT,CASSLGLAGGRADTQYF
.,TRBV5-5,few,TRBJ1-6,TGTGCCAGCAGCTCGGGGAATTCACCCCTCCACTTT,CASSSGNSPLHF
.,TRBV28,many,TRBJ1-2,TGTGCCAGCAGTCGAGCCTCTAACTATGGCTACACCTTC,CASSRASNYGYTF
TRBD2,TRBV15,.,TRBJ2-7,TGTGCCACCAGCAGAGACTGGGGGACTAGAGTTACGTTTGAGCAGTACTTC,CATSRDWGTRVTFEQYF
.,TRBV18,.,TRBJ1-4,TGTGCCAGCTCACCACCGGGGCTAGGTGGTGAAAAACTGTTTTTT,CASSPPGLGGEKLFF
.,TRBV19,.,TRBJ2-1,TGTGCCAGTAGTAGACGAAATGAGCGGGTGTACAATGAGCAGTTCTTC,CASSRRNERVYNEQFF